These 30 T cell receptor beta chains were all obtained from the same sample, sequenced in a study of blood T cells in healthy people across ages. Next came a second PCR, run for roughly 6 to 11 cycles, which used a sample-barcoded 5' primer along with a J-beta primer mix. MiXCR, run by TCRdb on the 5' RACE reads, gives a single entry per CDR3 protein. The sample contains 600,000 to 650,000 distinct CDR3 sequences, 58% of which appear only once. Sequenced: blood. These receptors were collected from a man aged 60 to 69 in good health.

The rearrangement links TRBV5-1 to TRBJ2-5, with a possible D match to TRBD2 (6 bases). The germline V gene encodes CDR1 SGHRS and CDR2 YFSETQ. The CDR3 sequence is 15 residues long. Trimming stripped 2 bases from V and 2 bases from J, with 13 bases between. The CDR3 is CASSLAGRLQETQYF. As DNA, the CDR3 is TGCGCCAGCAGCTTAGCCGGGAGACTACAAGAGACCCAGTACTTC.

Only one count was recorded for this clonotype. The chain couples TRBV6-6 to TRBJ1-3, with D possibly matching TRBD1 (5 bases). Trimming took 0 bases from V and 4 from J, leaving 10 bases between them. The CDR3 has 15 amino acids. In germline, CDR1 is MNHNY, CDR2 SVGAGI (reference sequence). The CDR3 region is CASSYSQGRGNTIYF. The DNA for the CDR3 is TGTGCCAGCAGTTACTCCCAGGGTAGAGGAAACACCATATATTTT.

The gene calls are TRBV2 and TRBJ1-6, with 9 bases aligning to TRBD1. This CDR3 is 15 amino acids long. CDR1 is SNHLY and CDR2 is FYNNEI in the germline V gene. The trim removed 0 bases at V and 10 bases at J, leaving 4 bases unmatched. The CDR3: CASSEAGQGRSPLHF. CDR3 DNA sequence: TGTGCCAGCAGTGAAGCGGGACAGGGCCGATCACCCCTCCACTTT. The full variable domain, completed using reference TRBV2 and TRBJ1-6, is EPEVTQTPSHQVTQMGQEVILRCVPISNHLYFYWYRQILGQKVEFLVSFYNNEISEKSEIFDDQFSVERPDGSNFTLKIRSTKLEDSAMYFCASSEAGQGRSPLHFGNGTRLTVT.

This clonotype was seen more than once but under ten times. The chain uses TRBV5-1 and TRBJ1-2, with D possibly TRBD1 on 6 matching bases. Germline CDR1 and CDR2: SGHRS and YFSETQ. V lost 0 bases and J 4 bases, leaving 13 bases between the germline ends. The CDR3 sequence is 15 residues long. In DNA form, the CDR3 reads TGCGCCAGCAGCTTGGGATTGGGGGCCGGCTATGGCTACACCTTC. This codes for CASSLGLGAGYGYTF.

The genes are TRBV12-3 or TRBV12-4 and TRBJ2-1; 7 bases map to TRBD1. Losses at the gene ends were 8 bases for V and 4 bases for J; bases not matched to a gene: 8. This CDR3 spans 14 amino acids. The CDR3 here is CASRRDRVYNEQFF. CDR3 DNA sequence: TGTGCCAGCCGCCGGGACAGAGTTTACAATGAGCAGTTCTTC.

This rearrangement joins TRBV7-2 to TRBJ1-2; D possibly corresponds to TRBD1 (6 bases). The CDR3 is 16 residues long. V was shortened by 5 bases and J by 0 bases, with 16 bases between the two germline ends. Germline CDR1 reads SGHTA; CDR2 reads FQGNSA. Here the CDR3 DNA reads TGTGCCAGCAGCCGAGGGGGGACACTAACTAACTATGGCTACACCTTC. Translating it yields CASSRGGTLTNYGYTF.

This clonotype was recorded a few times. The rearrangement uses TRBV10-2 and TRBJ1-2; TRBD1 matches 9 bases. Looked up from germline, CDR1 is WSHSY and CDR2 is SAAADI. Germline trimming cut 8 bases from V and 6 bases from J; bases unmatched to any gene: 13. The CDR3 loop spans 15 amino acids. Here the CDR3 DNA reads TGCGCCAGCCGGGTCTTAGGGACAGGGACGGATGGCTACACCTTC. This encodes CASRVLGTGTDGYTF.

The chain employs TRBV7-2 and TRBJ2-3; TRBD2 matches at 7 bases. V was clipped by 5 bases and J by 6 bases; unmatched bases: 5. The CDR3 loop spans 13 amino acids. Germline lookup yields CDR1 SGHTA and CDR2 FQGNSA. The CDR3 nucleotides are TGTGCCAGCAGCCGCAACGGGGGGGATACGCAGTATTTT. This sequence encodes CASSRNGGDTQYF.

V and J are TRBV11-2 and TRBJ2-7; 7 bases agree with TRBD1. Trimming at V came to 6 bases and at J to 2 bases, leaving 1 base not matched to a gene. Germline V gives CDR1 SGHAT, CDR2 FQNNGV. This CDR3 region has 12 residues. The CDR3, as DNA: TGTGCCAGCAGGGGACAGACCTACGAGCAGTACTTC. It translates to CASRGQTYEQYF.

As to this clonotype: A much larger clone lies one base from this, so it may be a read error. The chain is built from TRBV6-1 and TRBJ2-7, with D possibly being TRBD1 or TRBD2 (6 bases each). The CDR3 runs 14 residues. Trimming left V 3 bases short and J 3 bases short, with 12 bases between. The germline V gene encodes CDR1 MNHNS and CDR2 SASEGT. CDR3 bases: TGTGCCAGCAGTGAGGACGGGGGCCACTACGAGCAGTACTTC. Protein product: CASSEDGGHYEQYF.

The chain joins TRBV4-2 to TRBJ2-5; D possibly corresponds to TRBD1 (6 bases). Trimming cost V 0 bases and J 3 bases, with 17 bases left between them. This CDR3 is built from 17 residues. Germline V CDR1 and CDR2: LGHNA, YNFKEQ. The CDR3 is CASSQDVAIQGKETQYF. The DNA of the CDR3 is TGTGCCAGCAGCCAAGATGTCGCAATACAGGGAAAAGAGACCCAGTACTTC.

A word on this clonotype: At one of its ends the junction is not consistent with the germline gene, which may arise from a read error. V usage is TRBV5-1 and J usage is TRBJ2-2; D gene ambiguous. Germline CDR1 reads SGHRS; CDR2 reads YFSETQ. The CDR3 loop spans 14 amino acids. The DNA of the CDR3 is TGCGCCAGCGGACCCGGGCCAAACACTGGGGAGCTGTTTTTT. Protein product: CASGPGPNTGELFF.

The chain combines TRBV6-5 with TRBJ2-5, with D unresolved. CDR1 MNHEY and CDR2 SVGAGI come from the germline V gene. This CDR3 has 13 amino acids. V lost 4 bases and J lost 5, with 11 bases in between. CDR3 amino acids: CASSSWRAETQYF. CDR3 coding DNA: TGTGCCAGCAGTTCATGGCGTGCGGAGACCCAGTACTTC.

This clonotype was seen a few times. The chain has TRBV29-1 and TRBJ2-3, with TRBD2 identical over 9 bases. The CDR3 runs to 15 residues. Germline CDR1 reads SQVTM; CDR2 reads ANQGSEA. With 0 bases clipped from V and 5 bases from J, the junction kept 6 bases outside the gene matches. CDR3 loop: CSVEEASGAEDTQYF. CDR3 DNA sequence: TGCAGCGTTGAAGAGGCTAGCGGGGCAGAAGATACGCAGTATTTT.

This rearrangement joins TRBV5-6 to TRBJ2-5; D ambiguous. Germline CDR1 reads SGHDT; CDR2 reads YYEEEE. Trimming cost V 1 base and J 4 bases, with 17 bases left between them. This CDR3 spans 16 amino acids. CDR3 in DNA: TGTGCCAGCAGCTTGTACGAGGCACTTTCTCCAGAGACCCAGTACTTC. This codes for CASSLYEALSPETQYF. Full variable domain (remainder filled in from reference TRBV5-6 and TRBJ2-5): DAGVTQSPTHLIKTRGQQVTLRCSPKSGHDTVSWYQQALGQGPQFIFQYYEEEERQRGNFPDRFSGHQFPNYSSELNVNALLLGDSALYLCASSLYEALSPETQYFGPGTRLLVL.

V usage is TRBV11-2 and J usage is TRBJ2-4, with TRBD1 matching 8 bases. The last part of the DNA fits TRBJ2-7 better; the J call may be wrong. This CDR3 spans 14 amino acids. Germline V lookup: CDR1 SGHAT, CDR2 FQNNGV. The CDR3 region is CASSLATGGYEQYF. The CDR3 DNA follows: TGTGCCAGCAGCTTAGCAACAGGGGGCTACGAGCAGTACTTC.

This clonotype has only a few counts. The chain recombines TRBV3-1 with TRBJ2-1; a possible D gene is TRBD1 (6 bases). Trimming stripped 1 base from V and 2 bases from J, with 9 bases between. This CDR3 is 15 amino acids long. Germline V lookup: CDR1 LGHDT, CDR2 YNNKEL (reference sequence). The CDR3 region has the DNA TGTGCCAGCAGCCAAGTTGGGGGCCCCTACAATGAGCAGTTCTTC. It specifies CASSQVGGPYNEQFF.

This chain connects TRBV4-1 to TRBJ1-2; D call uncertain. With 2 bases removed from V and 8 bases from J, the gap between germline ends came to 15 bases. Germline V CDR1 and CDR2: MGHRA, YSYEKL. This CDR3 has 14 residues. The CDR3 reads CASSQLPPERGYTF. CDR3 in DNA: TGCGCCAGCAGCCAATTGCCTCCGGAGCGGGGCTACACCTTC.

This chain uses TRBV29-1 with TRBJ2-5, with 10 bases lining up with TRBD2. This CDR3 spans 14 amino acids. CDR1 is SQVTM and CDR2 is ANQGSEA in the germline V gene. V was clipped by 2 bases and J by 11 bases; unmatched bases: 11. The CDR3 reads CSVERGLARNEQYF. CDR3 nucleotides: TGCAGCGTTGAAAGGGGACTAGCGAGGAATGAGCAGTACTTC.

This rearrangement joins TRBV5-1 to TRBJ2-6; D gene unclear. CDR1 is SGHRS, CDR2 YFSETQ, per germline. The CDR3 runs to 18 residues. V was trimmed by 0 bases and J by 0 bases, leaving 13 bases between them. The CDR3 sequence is CASSLDPGSFSGANVLTF. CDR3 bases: TGCGCCAGCAGCTTGGACCCCGGCTCCTTCTCTGGGGCCAACGTCCTGACTTTC.

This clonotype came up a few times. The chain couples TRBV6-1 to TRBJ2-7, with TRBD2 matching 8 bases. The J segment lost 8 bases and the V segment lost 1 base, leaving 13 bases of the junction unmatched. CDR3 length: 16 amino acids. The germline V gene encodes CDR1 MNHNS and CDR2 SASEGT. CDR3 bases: TGTGCCAGCAGTGAAGGGGGCCGGGGACTAGAAGGGAAGCAGTACTTC. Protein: CASSEGGRGLEGKQYF.

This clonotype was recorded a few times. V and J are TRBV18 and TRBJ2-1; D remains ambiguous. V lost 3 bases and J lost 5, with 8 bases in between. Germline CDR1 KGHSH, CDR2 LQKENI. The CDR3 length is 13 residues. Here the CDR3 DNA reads TGTGCCAGCTCACCTGTTGAAAACAATGAGCAGTTCTTC. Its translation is CASSPVENNEQFF. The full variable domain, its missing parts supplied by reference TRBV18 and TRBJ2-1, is NAGVMQNPRHLVRRRGQEARLRCSPMKGHSHVYWYRQLPEEGLKFMVYLQKENIIDESGMPKERFSAEFPKEGPSILRIQQVVRGDSAAYFCASSPVENNEQFFGPGTRLTVL.

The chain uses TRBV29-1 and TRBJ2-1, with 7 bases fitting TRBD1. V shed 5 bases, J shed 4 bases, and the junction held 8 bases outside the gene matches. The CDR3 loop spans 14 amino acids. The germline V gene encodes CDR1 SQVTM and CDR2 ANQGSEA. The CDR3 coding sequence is TGCAGCGTTAGACCGGGACAGAGATACAATGAGCAGTTCTTC. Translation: CSVRPGQRYNEQFF.

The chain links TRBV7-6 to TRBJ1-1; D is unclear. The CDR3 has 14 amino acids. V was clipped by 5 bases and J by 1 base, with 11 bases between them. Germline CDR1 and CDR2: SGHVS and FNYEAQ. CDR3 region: CASSPNRQNTEAFF. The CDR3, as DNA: TGTGCCAGCAGCCCCAATCGTCAGAACACTGAAGCTTTCTTT.

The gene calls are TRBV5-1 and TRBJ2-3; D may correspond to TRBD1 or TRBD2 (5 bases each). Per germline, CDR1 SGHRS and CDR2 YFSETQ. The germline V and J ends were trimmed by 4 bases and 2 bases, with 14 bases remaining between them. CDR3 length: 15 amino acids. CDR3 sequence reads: CASSRSGTNTDTQYF. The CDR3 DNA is TGCGCCAGCAGCCGCTCCGGGACCAACACAGATACGCAGTATTTT.

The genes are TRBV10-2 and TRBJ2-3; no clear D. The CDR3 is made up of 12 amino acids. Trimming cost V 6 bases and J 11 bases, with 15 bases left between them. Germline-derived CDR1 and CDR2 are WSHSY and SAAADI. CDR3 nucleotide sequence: TGCGCCAGCAGGGACCTCCTTGCTCTGCAGTATTTT. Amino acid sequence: CASRDLLALQYF.

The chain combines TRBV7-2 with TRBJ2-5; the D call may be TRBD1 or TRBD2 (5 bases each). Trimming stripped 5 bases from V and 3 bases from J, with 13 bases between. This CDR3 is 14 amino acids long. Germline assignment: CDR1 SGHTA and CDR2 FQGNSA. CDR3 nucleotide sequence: TGTGCCAGCAGCCGAGGGGTTGATGAAGAGACCCAGTACTTC. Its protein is CASSRGVDEETQYF. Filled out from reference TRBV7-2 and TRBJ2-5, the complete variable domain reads GAGVSQSPSNKVTEKGKDVELRCDPISGHTALYWYRQSLGQGLEFLIYFQGNSAPDKSGLPSDRFSAERTGGSVSTLTIQRTQQEDSAVYLCASSRGVDEETQYFGPGTRLLVL.

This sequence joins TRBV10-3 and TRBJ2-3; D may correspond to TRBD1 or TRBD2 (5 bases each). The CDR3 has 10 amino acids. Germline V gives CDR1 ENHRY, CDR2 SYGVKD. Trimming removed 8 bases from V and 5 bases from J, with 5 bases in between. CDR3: CAIGGDTQYF. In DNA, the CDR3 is TGTGCCATCGGGGGAGATACGCAGTATTTT.

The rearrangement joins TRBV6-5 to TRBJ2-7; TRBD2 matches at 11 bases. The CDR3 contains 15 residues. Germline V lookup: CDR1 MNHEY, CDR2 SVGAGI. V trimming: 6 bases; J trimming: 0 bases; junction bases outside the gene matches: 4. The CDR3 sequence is CASRTLAGASYEQYF. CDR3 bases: TGTGCCAGCAGAACACTAGCGGGGGCCTCCTACGAGCAGTACTTC.

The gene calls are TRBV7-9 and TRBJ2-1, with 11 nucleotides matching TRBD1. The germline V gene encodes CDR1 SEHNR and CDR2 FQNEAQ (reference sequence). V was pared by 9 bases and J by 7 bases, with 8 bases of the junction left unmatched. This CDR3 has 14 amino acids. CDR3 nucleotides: TGTGCCAGGTTAGGACAGGGGGCGAAGAATGAGCAGTTCTTC. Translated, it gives CARLGQGAKNEQFF.